A single sample is the source of the 8 T cell receptor beta chains below, sequenced in a study of spatial heterogeneity in lung cancer. Sample time point: blood at routine non-recurrence follow-up after resection. TCRdb processed the 5' RACE reads anew with MiXCR; each CDR3 protein has one entry. This sample has tens of thousands of distinct CDR3 sequences; roughly 19% occur once, and the top ten carry about a fifth. The sample was PBMCs, taken at follow-up. Every receptor here comes from a male donor with early-stage non-small cell lung cancer.

This clonotype showed up just a few times. V usage is TRBV10-3 and J usage is TRBJ2-4; 7 bases are a match to TRBD1. V was clipped by 3 bases and J by 8 bases; unmatched bases: 13. This CDR3 spans 16 amino acids. Germline lookup yields CDR1 ENHRY and CDR2 SYGVKD. CDR3 sequence (DNA): TGTGCCATCAGTGAAAGAAGAGGGGGCGGTCCGGACATTCAGTACTTC. It codes for CAISERRGGGPDIQYF.

The V gene is TRBV2, the J gene TRBJ1-1; unclear D gene. CDR3 length equals 13 residues. V dropped 2 bases and J dropped 0 bases, with 4 bases sitting between them. Germline CDR1 SNHLY, CDR2 FYNNEI. As DNA, the CDR3 is TGTGCCAGCAGTGAACAGCTGAACACTGAAGCTTTCTTT. It translates to CASSEQLNTEAFF.

The genes are TRBV29-1 and TRBJ2-1; tentative D call: TRBD2 (6 bases). CDR3 size: 13 residues. V was clipped by 7 bases and J by 3 bases, with 13 bases between them. Germline values: CDR1 SQVTM, CDR2 ANQGSEA. The DNA for the CDR3 is TGCAGCGGTCGACTAGTCGACTACAATGAGCAGTTCTTC. Its translation is CSGRLVDYNEQFF.

This clonotype turned up a few times. The chain couples TRBV3-1 to TRBJ2-7, with 8 bases identical to TRBD1. The CDR3 covers 13 residues. The V segment lost 1 base and the J segment 5 bases; nucleotides outside the gene matches: 1. The germline gives CDR1 LGHDT, CDR2 YNNKEL (reference sequence). CDR3: CASSQAGGDEQYV. CDR3 sequence (DNA): TGTGCCAGCAGCCAAGCAGGGGGCGACGAGCAGTACGTC.

In its sample, this clonotype was seen a few times. The chain is built from TRBV4-1 and TRBJ1-5; 7 nucleotides agree with TRBD1. After removal of 0 bases from V and 6 bases from J, the junction contained 11 bases not matched to a gene. CDR3 size: 17 residues. CDR1 and CDR2 (germline): MGHRA, YSYEKL. CDR3 sequence (DNA): TGCGCCAGCAGCCAAGATTCGAGTTGGCAGGGGGGTCAGCCCCAGCATTTT. Translation: CASSQDSSWQGGQPQHF.

This clonotype has a handful of counts. This CDR3 reads CASSLQPGPYSPLHF. The CDR3 bases are TGTGCCAGCAGCTTACAGCCTGGTCCTTATTCACCCCTCCACTTT. The chain combines TRBV7-2 with TRBJ1-6; no firm D call. V lost 2 bases and J 8 bases, leaving 13 bases between the germline ends. The germline gives CDR1 SGHTA, CDR2 FQGNSA. CDR3 length: 15 amino acids.

The chain combines TRBV4-1 with TRBJ1-1; D is unresolved. The CDR3 has 13 residues. The V gene lost 0 bases and the J gene lost 7 bases, with 9 bases spanning the gap. Per the germline V gene, CDR1 is MGHRA and CDR2 is YSYEKL. The CDR3 protein is CASSQEETVEAFF. The CDR3 nucleotides are TGCGCCAGCAGCCAAGAAGAGACGGTTGAAGCTTTCTTT.

In this sample, this clonotype turned up a few times. The chain carries TRBV11-2 and TRBJ2-6; 7 bases fit TRBD1. Germline CDR1 SGHAT, CDR2 FQNNGV. The CDR3 runs 17 residues. V dropped 7 bases and J dropped 0; count of bases not matched to a gene: 9. The CDR3 DNA follows: TGTGCCAGCACCAGCACCGGGACAGTCTCTGGGGCCAACGTCCTGACTTTC. Amino acid sequence: CASTSTGTVSGANVLTF. Supplemented by reference TRBV11-2 and TRBJ2-6, the full variable domain reads EAGVAQSPRYKIIEKRQSVAFWCNPISGHATLYWYQQILGQGPKLLIQFQNNGVVDDSQLPKDRFSAERLKGVDSTLKIQPAKLEDSAVYLCASTSTGTVSGANVLTFGAGSRLTVL.